Presented here are 26 T cell receptor beta chains from one specimen sequenced in a study of blood T cell repertoires in COVID-19. Only in-frame clones appear in the TCRdb table, and some are missing; sequencing was by immunoSEQ multiplex PCR. The repertoire holds some 370,000 clones, 80% to 90% seen once, with 8% to 13% in the top ten. The sample comprised peripheral blood. These receptors originate from a woman aged 25 to 39 with COVID-19, enrolled during active disease.

The genes are TRBV2 and TRBJ2-7; the D is unclear. Germline CDR1 reads SNHLY; CDR2 reads FYNNEI. The CDR3 totals 11 residues. V was pared by 4 bases and J by 2 bases, with 3 bases between. For the CDR3, the DNA is TGTGCCAGCAGTGCCACCTACGAGCAGTACTTC. It codes for CASSATYEQYF.

The chain combines TRBV6-1 with TRBJ2-7; 12 nucleotides agree with TRBD2. This CDR3 comprises 15 residues. CDR1 and CDR2 (germline): MNHNS, SASEGT. V trimming: 1 base; J trimming: 6 bases; junction bases outside the gene matches: 4. CDR3 protein: CASSEELAGGREQYF. The CDR3, as DNA: TGTGCCAGCAGTGAAGAACTAGCGGGAGGCCGCGAGCAGTACTTC.

The chain uses TRBV28 and TRBJ2-1, with D possibly TRBD2 on 6 matching bases. V shed 6 bases and J shed 1 base, with 13 bases lying between them. Germline values: CDR1 MDHEN, CDR2 SYDVKM. The CDR3 sequence is 15 residues long. The CDR3 region has the DNA TGTGCCAGCAGCAGTAGTGCGGGATCCTACAATGAGCAGTTCTTC. Its translation: CASSSSAGSYNEQFF.

The rearrangement joins TRBV5-8 to TRBJ2-1, with 8 bases aligning to TRBD2. CDR3 length: 17 amino acids. J was trimmed by 0 bases and V by 2 bases; bases with no gene match: 7. Germline V gene sequence: CDR1 SGHTS, CDR2 YDEGEE. The CDR3 DNA follows: TGTGCCAGCAGCTTCCTGCGGGAGGCCAGCTCCTACAATGAGCAGTTCTTC. This encodes CASSFLREASSYNEQFF. Combining the CDR3 with reference TRBV5-8 and TRBJ2-1 gives the whole variable domain EAGVTQSPTHLIKTRGQQATLRCSPISGHTSVYWYQQALGLGLQFLLWYDEGEERNRGNFPPRFSGRQFPNYSSELNVNALELEDSALYLCASSFLREASSYNEQFFGPGTRLTVL.

This clone appeared once. The rearrangement links TRBV10-1 to TRBJ1-6; 7 positions agree with TRBD1. The ends lost 4 bases at V and 4 bases at J; junction bases unmatched: 7. The CDR3 runs to 16 residues. Per the germline V gene, CDR1 is WNHNN and CDR2 is SYGVQD (reference sequence). Written as DNA, the CDR3 is TGCGCCAGCAGTGGCCCTTCAGGGGGTTATAATTCACCCCTCCACTTT. This gives the protein CASSGPSGGYNSPLHF.

This clone has a single count. The chain employs TRBV30 and TRBJ1-2, with D possibly being TRBD1 (6 bases). This CDR3 contains 13 residues. The germline V and J ends were trimmed by 4 bases and 5 bases, with 14 bases remaining between them. Germline CDR1 and CDR2: GTSNPN and SVGIG (reference sequence). The CDR3 coding sequence is TGTGCCTGGAACCTCCGGGGACATTATGGCTACACCTTC. As protein: CAWNLRGHYGYTF.

This chain joins TRBV5-3 and TRBJ2-7; D is unclear. TRBV5-3 is recorded as an ORF, its role being uncertain. V was cut by 3 bases and J by 0 bases, with 10 bases left in between. This CDR3 is 14 amino acids long. The CDR3 DNA reads as TGTGCCAGAAGCTCCCGAGGCTCCTCCTACGAGCAGTACTTC. It is translated as CARSSRGSSYEQYF.

This chain connects TRBV5-8 to TRBJ2-1, with 13 nucleotides matching TRBD2. The CDR3 has 16 amino acids. CDR1 and CDR2 (germline): SGHTS, YDEGEE. Losses at the gene ends were 1 base for V and 8 bases for J; bases not matched to a gene: 6. The CDR3 DNA follows: TGTGCCAGCAGCTTGACCGGGACTAGCGGGATCTATGAGCAGTTCTTC. Translation: CASSLTGTSGIYEQFF.

The chain is built from TRBV28 and TRBJ1-2; 8 bases are shared with TRBD1. Germline loops: CDR1 MDHEN, CDR2 SYDVKM. The trim removed 5 bases at V and 7 bases at J, leaving 9 bases unmatched. The CDR3 loop spans 14 amino acids. The CDR3 region is CASSPLGQDGGYTF. The CDR3, as DNA: TGTGCCAGCAGTCCCTTGGGACAGGACGGTGGCTACACCTTC.

This clone has only a few counts. The chain links TRBV6-5 to TRBJ2-7; TRBD2 matches 10 bases. The CDR3 length is 14 residues. The trim removed 6 bases at V and 0 bases at J, leaving 2 bases unmatched. Germline CDR1 is MNHEY and CDR2 is SVGAGI. CDR3: CASRSSGSSYEQYF. The CDR3 DNA reads as TGTGCCAGCAGGTCTAGCGGGAGCTCCTACGAGCAGTACTTC.

The chain is built from TRBV5-1 and TRBJ2-7; TRBD2 might be the D (6 bases). Trimming shortened V by 2 bases and J by 0 bases, and 15 bases separated the two germline ends. The germline gives CDR1 SGHRS, CDR2 YFSETQ. The CDR3 extends over 16 amino acids. CDR3 in amino acids: CASSLGTGGNSYEQYF. The CDR3 region has the DNA TGCGCCAGCAGCTTAGGGACTGGAGGAAACTCCTACGAGCAGTACTTC.

The rearrangement uses TRBV7-9 and TRBJ2-7; TRBD1 aligns across 7 bases. V shed 5 bases and J 7 bases; nucleotides not matched to a gene: 2. Germline assignment: CDR1 SEHNR and CDR2 FQNEAQ (reference sequence). This CDR3 comprises 11 residues. The CDR3 coding sequence is TGTGCCAGCAGCGTACAGGGGGAGCAGTACTTC. It translates to CASSVQGEQYF. The full variable domain, its missing parts supplied by reference TRBV7-9 and TRBJ2-7, is DTGVSQNPRHKITKRGQNVTFRCDPISEHNRLYWYRQTLGQGPEFLTYFQNEAQLEKSRLLSDRFSAERPKGSFSTLEIQRTEQGDSAMYLCASSVQGEQYFGPGTRLTVT.

This clone has just a few counts. V gene TRBV10-3 combines with J gene TRBJ2-5, with a possible D match to TRBD1 (5 bases). Germline CDR1 reads ENHRY; CDR2 reads SYGVKD. With 2 bases removed from V and 4 bases from J, the gap between germline ends came to 14 bases. This CDR3 comprises 15 residues. The CDR3 is CAISERIGQGETQYF. In nucleotides, the CDR3 is TGTGCCATCAGTGAGAGGATAGGGCAGGGAGAGACCCAGTACTTC.

V usage is TRBV7-8 and J usage is TRBJ2-4, with TRBD1 as a possible D gene (5 bases). Trimming stripped 1 base from V and 1 base from J, with 11 bases between. Germline assignment: CDR1 SGHVS and CDR2 FQNEAQ. The CDR3 loop spans 16 amino acids. CDR3 residues: CASSLGGAGAKNIQYF. The CDR3 region has the DNA TGTGCCAGCAGCTTAGGTGGGGCAGGGGCCAAAAACATTCAGTACTTC.

Concerning this clone itself: The sample carries other DNA sequences with the same CDR3. The chain uses TRBV18 and TRBJ2-5, with unresolved D. This CDR3 comprises 11 residues. Germline V lookup: CDR1 KGHSH, CDR2 LQKENI. V gave up 4 bases and J gave up 2 bases, with 2 bases separating them. The chain's CDR3 is CASSLQETQYF. The CDR3 DNA reads as TGTGCCAGCTCACTACAAGAGACCCAGTACTTC.

The genes are TRBV19 and TRBJ2-2; 9 positions agree with TRBD2. CDR1 is LNHDA and CDR2 is SQIVND in the germline V gene (reference sequence). The CDR3 loop spans 17 amino acids. With 1 base clipped from V and 4 bases from J, the junction kept 7 bases outside the gene matches. CDR3 nucleotides: TGTGCCAGTAGTATAGCAAATAGCGGGAGTCGCACCGGGGAGCTGTTTTTT. Protein product: CASSIANSGSRTGELFF.

V usage is TRBV2 and J usage is TRBJ1-2; 8 bases match TRBD1. Germline-derived CDR1 and CDR2 are SNHLY and FYNNEI. Germline trimming cut 0 bases from V and 5 bases from J; bases unmatched to any gene: 5. CDR3 size: 15 residues. The CDR3 DNA follows: TGTGCCAGCAGTGAAGCGCTTGGGACAGGTTATGGCTACACCTTC. Protein: CASSEALGTGYGYTF.

The J gene is TRBJ2-3, the V gene TRBV5-1, with 9 bases matching TRBD1. The trim removed 1 base at V and 4 bases at J, leaving 4 bases unmatched. The CDR3 contains 15 residues. CDR1 is SGHRS and CDR2 is YFSETQ in the germline V gene. CDR3 in amino acids: CASSLWDRAADTQYF. The CDR3 bases are TGCGCCAGCAGCTTGTGGGACAGGGCAGCAGATACGCAGTATTTT. Drawing the rest from reference TRBV5-1 and TRBJ2-3, the complete variable domain is KAGVTQTPRYLIKTRGQQVTLSCSPISGHRSVSWYQQTPGQGLQFLFEYFSETQRNKGNFPGRFSGRQFSNSRSEMNVSTLELGDSALYLCASSLWDRAADTQYFGPGTRLTVL.

The rearrangement uses TRBV4-2 and TRBJ1-6, with 11 bases aligning to TRBD1. V lost 1 base to trimming and J lost 7 bases; unmatched junction nucleotides: 3. The CDR3 extends over 16 amino acids. In germline, CDR1 is LGHNA, CDR2 YNFKEQ. CDR3 sequence (DNA): TGTGCCAGCAGCCAAGGGACAGGGGGCGTGAATTCACCCCTCCACTTT. It specifies CASSQGTGGVNSPLHF.

The V gene is TRBV9, the J gene TRBJ2-3, with 9 bases identical to TRBD2. Germline values: CDR1 SGDLS, CDR2 YYNGEE. The ends lost 1 base at V and 3 bases at J; junction bases unmatched: 3. This CDR3 is 15 amino acids long. The CDR3 region is CASSVRGRGTDTQYF. The CDR3 bases are TGTGCCAGCAGCGTACGCGGGAGGGGAACAGATACGCAGTATTTT.

This clone was seen only a few times. The chain has TRBV28 and TRBJ2-2, with 7 nucleotides matching TRBD2. Germline CDR1 is MDHEN and CDR2 is SYDVKM. The CDR3 covers 16 residues. V trimming: 5 bases; J trimming: 4 bases; junction bases outside the gene matches: 10. The CDR3: CASSRTGGYGTGELFF. As DNA, the CDR3 is TGTGCCAGCAGTCGGACGGGAGGTTATGGCACCGGGGAGCTGTTTTTT.

V is TRBV5-8 and J is TRBJ1-5, with 8 nucleotides matching TRBD1. Germline loops: CDR1 SGHTS, CDR2 YDEGEE. This CDR3 contains 15 residues. V trimming: 4 bases; J trimming: 4 bases; junction bases outside the gene matches: 7. DNA of the CDR3: TGTGCCAGCAGCCCGAGGGGACAGGCAAATCAGCCCCAGCATTTT. Translating it yields CASSPRGQANQPQHF.

This clone was seen a handful of times. The sample has other DNA sequences that encode this CDR3 too. This rearrangement joins TRBV7-9 to TRBJ1-3; D remains ambiguous. This CDR3 is 12 amino acids long. Between the trimmed V and J ends, which lost 5 bases and 0 bases, there was a span of 2 bases. Per germline, CDR1 SEHNR and CDR2 FQNEAQ (reference sequence). CDR3 coding DNA: TGTGCCAGCAGCCTCTCTGGAAACACCATATATTTT. As protein: CASSLSGNTIYF.

This clone was picked up a small number of times. This chain joins TRBV9 and TRBJ2-7; 7 bases are shared with TRBD2. The germline gives CDR1 SGDLS, CDR2 YYNGEE. The junction had 9 bases not matched to a gene; V was cut back by 0 bases and J by 6 bases. The CDR3 runs to 15 residues. The CDR3 is CASSVGSGAGGEQYF. The CDR3 bases are TGTGCCAGCAGCGTAGGGAGCGGGGCCGGGGGCGAGCAGTACTTC.

This rearrangement joins TRBV18 to TRBJ1-1; D is unclear. The V gene's germline CDR1 is KGHSH and CDR2 LQKENI. V shed 6 bases and J shed 1 base, with 12 bases lying between them. The CDR3 covers 14 residues. The CDR3 sequence: CASSSLQENTEAFF. In DNA, the CDR3 is TGTGCCAGCTCTTCCCTCCAGGAGAACACTGAAGCTTTCTTT.

The rearrangement links TRBV9 to TRBJ2-2, with 13 nucleotides matching TRBD2. V shed 0 bases and J 6 bases; nucleotides not matched to a gene: 5. The length of the CDR3 is 17 residues. In germline, CDR1 is SGDLS, CDR2 YYNGEE. The CDR3 is CASSVGTSGSYAGELFF. The CDR3 DNA is TGTGCCAGCAGCGTAGGGACTAGCGGGAGCTACGCCGGGGAGCTGTTTTTT. Drawing the rest from reference TRBV9 and TRBJ2-2, the complete variable domain is DSGVTQTPKHLITATGQRVTLRCSPRSGDLSVYWYQQSLDQGLQFLIQYYNGEERAKGNILERFSAQQFPDLHSELNLSSLELGDSALYFCASSVGTSGSYAGELFFGEGSRLTVL.